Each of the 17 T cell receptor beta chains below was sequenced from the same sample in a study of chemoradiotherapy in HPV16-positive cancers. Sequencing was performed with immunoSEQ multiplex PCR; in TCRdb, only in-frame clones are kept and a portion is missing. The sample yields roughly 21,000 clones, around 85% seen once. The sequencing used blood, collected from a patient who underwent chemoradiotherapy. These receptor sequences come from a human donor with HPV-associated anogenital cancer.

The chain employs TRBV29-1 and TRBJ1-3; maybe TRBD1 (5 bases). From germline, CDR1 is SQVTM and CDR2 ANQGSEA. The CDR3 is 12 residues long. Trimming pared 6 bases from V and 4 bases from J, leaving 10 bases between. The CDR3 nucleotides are TGCAGCGTGCCAGGGCCCGGAAACACCATATATTTT. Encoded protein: CSVPGPGNTIYF.

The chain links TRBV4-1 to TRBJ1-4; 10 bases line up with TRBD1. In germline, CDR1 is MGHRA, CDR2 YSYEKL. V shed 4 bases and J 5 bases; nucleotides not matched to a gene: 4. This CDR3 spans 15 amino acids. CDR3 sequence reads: CASSRQGAPNEKLFF. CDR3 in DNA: TGCGCCAGCAGCCGACAGGGGGCCCCCAATGAAAAACTGTTTTTT.

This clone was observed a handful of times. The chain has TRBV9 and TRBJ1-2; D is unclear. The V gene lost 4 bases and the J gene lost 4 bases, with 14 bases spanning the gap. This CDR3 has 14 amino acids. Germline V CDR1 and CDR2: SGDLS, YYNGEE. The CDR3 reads CASSPEGAGYGYTF. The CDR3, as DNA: TGTGCCAGCAGCCCTGAGGGCGCGGGCTATGGCTACACCTTC. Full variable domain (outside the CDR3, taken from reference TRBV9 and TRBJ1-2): DSGVTQTPKHLITATGQRVTLRCSPRSGDLSVYWYQQSLDQGLQFLIQYYNGEERAKGNILERFSAQQFPDLHSELNLSSLELGDSALYFCASSPEGAGYGYTFGSGTRLTVV.

The CDR3 nucleotides read TGTGCCAGCAGCTTAGGCTCCCAGAACACTGAAGCTTTCTTT. Its protein product is CASSLGSQNTEAFF. The rearrangement links TRBV7-2 to TRBJ1-1; no clear D gene. The germline V gene has CDR1 SGHTA and CDR2 FQGNSA. The length of the CDR3 is 14 residues. V lost 1 base and J 1 base, leaving 7 bases between the germline ends.

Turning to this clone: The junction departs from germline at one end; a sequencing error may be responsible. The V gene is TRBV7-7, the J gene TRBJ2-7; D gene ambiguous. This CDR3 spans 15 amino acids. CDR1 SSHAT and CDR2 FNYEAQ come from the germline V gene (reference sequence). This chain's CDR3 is CASSPAPGSYYEQYF. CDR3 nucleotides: TGTGCTAGCAGCCCCGCCCCCGGATCTTACTACGAGCAGTACTTC. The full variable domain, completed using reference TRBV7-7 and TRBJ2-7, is GAGVSQSPRYKVTKRGQDVTLRCDPISSHATLYWYQQALGQGPEFLTYFNYEAQPDKSGLPSDRFSAERPEGSISTLTIQRTEQRDSAMYRCASSPAPGSYYEQYFGPGTRLTVT.

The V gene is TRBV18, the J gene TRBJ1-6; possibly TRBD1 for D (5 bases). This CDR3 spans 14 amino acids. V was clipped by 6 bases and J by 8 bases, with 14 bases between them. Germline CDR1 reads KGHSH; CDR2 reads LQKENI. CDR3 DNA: TGTGCCAGCTCGGCCCGGGACGGTGATTCACCCCTCCACTTT. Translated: CASSARDGDSPLHF.

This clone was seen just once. CDR3 bases: TGTGCCAGCAGCTCCGCCCTAGCGGGAGACTACAATGAGCAGTTCTTC. Its translation: CASSSALAGDYNEQFF. This chain links TRBV7-8 with TRBJ2-1; 10 nucleotides match TRBD2. Trimming at V came to 4 bases and at J to 3 bases, leaving 6 bases not matched to a gene. The CDR3 runs 16 residues. CDR1 is SGHVS and CDR2 is FQNEAQ in the germline V gene.

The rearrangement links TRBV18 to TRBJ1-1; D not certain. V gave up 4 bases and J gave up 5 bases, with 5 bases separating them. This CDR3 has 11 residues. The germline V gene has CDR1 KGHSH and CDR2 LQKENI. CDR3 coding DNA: TGTGCCAGCTCACGGTTGACTGAAGCTTTCTTT. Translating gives CASSRLTEAFF.

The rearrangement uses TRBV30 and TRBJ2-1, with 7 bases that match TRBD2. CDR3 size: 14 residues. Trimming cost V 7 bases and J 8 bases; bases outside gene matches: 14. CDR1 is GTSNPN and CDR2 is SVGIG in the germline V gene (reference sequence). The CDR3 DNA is TGTGCCTCCCGCCCCCGGGGGGTTGGGGATGAGCAGTTCTTC. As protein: CASRPRGVGDEQFF. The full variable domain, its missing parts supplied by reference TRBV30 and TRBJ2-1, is SQTIHQWPATLVQPVGSPLSLECTVEGTSNPNLYWYRQAAGRGLQLLFYSVGIGQISSEVPQNLSASRPQDRQFILSSKKLLLSDSGFYLCASRPRGVGDEQFFGPGTRLTVL.

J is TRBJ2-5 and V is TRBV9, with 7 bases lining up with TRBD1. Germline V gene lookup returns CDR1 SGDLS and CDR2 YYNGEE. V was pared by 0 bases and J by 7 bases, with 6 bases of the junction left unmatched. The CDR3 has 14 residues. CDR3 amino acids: CASSVVGRQGTQYF. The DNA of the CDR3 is TGTGCCAGCAGCGTAGTGGGGAGACAGGGGACCCAGTACTTC. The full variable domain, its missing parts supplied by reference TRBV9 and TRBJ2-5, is DSGVTQTPKHLITATGQRVTLRCSPRSGDLSVYWYQQSLDQGLQFLIQYYNGEERAKGNILERFSAQQFPDLHSELNLSSLELGDSALYFCASSVVGRQGTQYFGPGTRLLVL.

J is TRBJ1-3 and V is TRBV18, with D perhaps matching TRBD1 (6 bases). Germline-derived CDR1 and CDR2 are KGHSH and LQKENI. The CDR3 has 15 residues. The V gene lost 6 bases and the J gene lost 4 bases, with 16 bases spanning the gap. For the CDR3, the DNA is TGTGCCAGCTCTACCCGGGGGACACCCGGAAACACCATATATTTT. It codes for CASSTRGTPGNTIYF.

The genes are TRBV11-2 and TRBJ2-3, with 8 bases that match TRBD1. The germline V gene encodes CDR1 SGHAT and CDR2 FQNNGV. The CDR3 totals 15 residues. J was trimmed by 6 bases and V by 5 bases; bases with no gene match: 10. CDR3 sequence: CASSTDGTGPDTQYF. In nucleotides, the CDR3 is TGTGCCAGCAGCACCGACGGGACAGGCCCCGATACGCAGTATTTT. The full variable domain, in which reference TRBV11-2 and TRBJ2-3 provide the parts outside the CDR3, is EAGVAQSPRYKIIEKRQSVAFWCNPISGHATLYWYQQILGQGPKLLIQFQNNGVVDDSQLPKDRFSAERLKGVDSTLKIQPAKLEDSAVYLCASSTDGTGPDTQYFGPGTRLTVL.

CDR3 protein: CASSFSGRPLNEQFF. The CDR3, as DNA: TGTGCCAGCAGCTTTAGCGGGAGGCCCCTAAATGAGCAGTTCTTC. The rearrangement links TRBV7-3 to TRBJ2-1; 10 positions match TRBD2. J lost 7 bases, V lost 3 bases, and 6 bases had no gene match. The CDR3 length is 15 residues. The germline V gene has CDR1 SGHTA and CDR2 FQGTGA. The whole variable domain, remainder taken from reference TRBV7-3 and TRBJ2-1, is GAGVSQTPSNKVTEKGKYVELRCDPISGHTALYWYRQSLGQGPEFLIYFQGTGAADDSGLPNDRFFAVRPEGSVSTLKIQRTERGDSAVYLCASSFSGRPLNEQFFGPGTRLTVL.

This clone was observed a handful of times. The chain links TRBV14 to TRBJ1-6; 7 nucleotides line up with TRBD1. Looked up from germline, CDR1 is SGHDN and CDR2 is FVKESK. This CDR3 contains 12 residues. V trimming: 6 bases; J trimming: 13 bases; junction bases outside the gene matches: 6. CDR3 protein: CASSHDRVPLHF. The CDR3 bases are TGTGCCAGCAGTCACGACAGGGTGCCCCTCCACTTT. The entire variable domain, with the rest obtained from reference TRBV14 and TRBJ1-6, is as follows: EAGVTQFPSHSVIEKGQTVTLRCDPISGHDNLYWYRRVMGKEIKFLLHFVKESKQDESGMPNNRFLAERTGGTYSTLKVQPAELEDSGVYFCASSHDRVPLHFGNGTRLTVT.

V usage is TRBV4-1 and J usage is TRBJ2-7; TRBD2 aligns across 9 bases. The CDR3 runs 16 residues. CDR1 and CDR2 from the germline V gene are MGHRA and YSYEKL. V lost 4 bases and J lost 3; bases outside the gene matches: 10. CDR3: CASSLSAASGDYEQYF. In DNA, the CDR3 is TGCGCCAGCAGCCTTTCGGCGGCTAGCGGGGACTACGAGCAGTACTTC.

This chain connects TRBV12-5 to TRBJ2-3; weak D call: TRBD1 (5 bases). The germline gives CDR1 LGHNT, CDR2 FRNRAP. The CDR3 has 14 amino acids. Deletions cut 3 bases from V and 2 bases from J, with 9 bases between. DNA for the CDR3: TGTGCTAGTGGTTTAGGGGCAGACACAGATACGCAGTATTTT. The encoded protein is CASGLGADTDTQYF.

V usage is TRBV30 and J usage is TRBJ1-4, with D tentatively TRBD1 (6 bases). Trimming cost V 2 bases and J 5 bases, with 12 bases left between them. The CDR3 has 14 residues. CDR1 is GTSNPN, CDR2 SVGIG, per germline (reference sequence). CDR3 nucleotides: TGTGCCTGGAGTCCCGACAGGAGAAATGAAAAACTGTTTTTT. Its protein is CAWSPDRRNEKLFF.